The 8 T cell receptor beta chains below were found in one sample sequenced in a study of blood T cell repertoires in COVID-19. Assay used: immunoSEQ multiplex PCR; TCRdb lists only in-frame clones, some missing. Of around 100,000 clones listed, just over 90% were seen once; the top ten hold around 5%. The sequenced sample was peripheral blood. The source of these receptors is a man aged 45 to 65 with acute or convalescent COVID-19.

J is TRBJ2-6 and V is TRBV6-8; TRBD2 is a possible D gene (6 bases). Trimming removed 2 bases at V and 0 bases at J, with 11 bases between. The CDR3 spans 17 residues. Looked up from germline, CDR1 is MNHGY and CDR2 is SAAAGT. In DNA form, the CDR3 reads TGTGCCAGCAGTTACCCTCGGGGGAGCTCTGGGGCCAACGTCCTGACTTTC. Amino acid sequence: CASSYPRGSSGANVLTF.

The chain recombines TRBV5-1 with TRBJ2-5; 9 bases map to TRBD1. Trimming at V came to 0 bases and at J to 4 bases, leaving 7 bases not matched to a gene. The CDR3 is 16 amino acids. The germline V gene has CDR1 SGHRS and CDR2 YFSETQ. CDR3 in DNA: TGCGCCAGCAGCTTGGGGCTGGGACAGGGCTTAGAGACCCAGTACTTC. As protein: CASSLGLGQGLETQYF.

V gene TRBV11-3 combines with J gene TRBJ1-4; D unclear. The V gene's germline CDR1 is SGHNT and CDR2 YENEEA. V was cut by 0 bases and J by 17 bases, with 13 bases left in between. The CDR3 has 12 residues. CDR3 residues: CASSLDRTILFF. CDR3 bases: TGTGCCAGCAGCTTAGATCGGACTATTTTATTTTTT.

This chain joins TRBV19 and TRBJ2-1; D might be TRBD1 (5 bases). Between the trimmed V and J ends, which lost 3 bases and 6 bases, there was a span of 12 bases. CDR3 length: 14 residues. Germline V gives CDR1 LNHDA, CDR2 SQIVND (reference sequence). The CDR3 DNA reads TGTGCCAGTAGTATCCAGGGTCGGGTCAATGAGCAGTTCTTC. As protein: CASSIQGRVNEQFF.

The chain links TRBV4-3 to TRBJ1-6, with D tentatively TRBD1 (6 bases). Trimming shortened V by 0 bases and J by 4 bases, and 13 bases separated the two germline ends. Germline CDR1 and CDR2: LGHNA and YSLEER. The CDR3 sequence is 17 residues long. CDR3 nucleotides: TGCGCCAGCAGCCAAGAAGTTGCTGGGACATATAATTCACCCCTCCACTTT. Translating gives CASSQEVAGTYNSPLHF.

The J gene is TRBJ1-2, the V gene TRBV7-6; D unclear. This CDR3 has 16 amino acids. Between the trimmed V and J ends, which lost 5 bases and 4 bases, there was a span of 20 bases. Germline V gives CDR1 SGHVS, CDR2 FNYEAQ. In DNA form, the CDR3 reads TGTGCCAGCAGCCCCTCCTTATTTTCAGGCGTCTATGGCTACACCTTC. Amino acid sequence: CASSPSLFSGVYGYTF.

The CDR3 region is CASSPGQGDPNEKLFF. Here the CDR3 DNA reads TGTGCCAGCAGCCCGGGACAGGGGGACCCTAATGAAAAACTGTTTTTT. This rearrangement joins TRBV5-6 to TRBJ1-4; 11 nucleotides line up with TRBD1. This CDR3 has 16 residues. The V gene's germline CDR1 is SGHDT and CDR2 YYEEEE. V shed 4 bases and J 3 bases; nucleotides not matched to a gene: 5. Combining the CDR3 with reference TRBV5-6 and TRBJ1-4 gives the whole variable domain DAGVTQSPTHLIKTRGQQVTLRCSPKSGHDTVSWYQQALGQGPQFIFQYYEEEERQRGNFPDRFSGHQFPNYSSELNVNALLLGDSALYLCASSPGQGDPNEKLFFGSGTQLSVL.

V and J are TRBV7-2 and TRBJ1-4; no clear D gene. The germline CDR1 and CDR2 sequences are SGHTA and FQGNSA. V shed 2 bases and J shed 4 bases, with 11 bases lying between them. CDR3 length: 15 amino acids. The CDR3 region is CASSLKTGFNEKLFF. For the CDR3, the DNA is TGTGCCAGCAGCTTAAAGACGGGATTTAATGAAAAACTGTTTTTT.